This T cell receptor (beta chain) was obtained from a study of graft-versus-host responses after intestinal transplantation listed by TCRdb under 2021. Notes on the research overall: The transplants that recipients received were multivisceral, liver-intestinal, or isolated intestinal. To identify alloreactive clones, pre-transplant mixed lymphocyte reaction products were sequenced and then compared with unstimulated pre-transplant donor and recipient T cells. The cohort enrolled under 25 intestinal transplant recipients including one retransplant, and a few patients lacking pretransplant specimens were excluded. Instead of going to the commercial service, samples from a few later patients were sequenced in-house on an Illumina MiSeq and processed with MiXCR. Donor T cell macrochimerism was defined as a peak of at least 4% donor T cells among recipient peripheral blood mononuclear cells. Anti-thymocyte globulin induction was given to all recipients, followed by maintenance tacrolimus and steroids for roughly 3 years. Graft-versus-host and host-versus-graft alloreactive T cell clones were tracked in the graft, circulation and bone marrow after intestinal transplantation using bulk TCR-beta CDR3 sequencing. Beyond this particular receptor, the publication reports: Patients with donor T cell macrochimerism had high GvH to HvG T cell clonal ratios in their allografts. GvH clones were detected in recipient bone marrow, and some appeared earlier in ileal mucosa or blood, consistent with an intestinal mucosal origin. Conclusions were limited by the relatively low number and heterogeneity of intestinal transplant patients. Early after transplant, declines in HvG clones were associated with peak levels of circulating GvH clones.

The library was generated by the immunoSEQ multiplex PCR assay. For most patients, high-throughput TCR-beta CDR3 sequencing of genomic DNA was performed by Adaptive Biotechnologies. Regarding the original processing steps: TCR sequencing data were retrieved from Adaptive's ImmunoSEQ software for around 19 patients, whereas a few other patients were processed with MiXCR and VDJtools. CDR3 nucleotide sequences shared between donor and recipient were removed because their origin could not be assigned. To count as alloreactive, a clone needed at least 2-fold expansion over unstimulated cells and a minimum CFSE-low frequency of 0.002% (template counts) or 0.001% (read counts). A clone was considered mappable if detected in the sequenced pre-transplant spleen, lymph node, or MLR CFSE-low populations of the donor or recipient. The cumulative frequency of alloreactive clones was calculated as a percentage of all sequences, weighted by copy number. Here the immuneACCESS table is served through TCRdb, limited to in-frame sequences with V and J called. Missing clones are a known gap in these copies; in checked studies unresolved V genes cover under half, and the rest lacks a known reason. The DNA gave D and trimming, while V, J and clone size come from that table. The sample records just over 15,000 clones, approximately 89% of which are singletons. The ten largest clones represent roughly 7% of the sample.

Inclusive of the bounding cysteine and phenylalanine, the CDR3 is 13 residues long. CDR3 DNA only is kept here, 39 bases in frame from base 1. The germline V gene (reference sequence) provides CDR1 MNHNY and CDR2 SVGAGI. The junction shows trimming of 0 bases on V and 5 bases on J, plus 7 bases between the germline ends. After transplant, bone marrow was aspirated from the posterior iliac crest or from another site chosen by the physician. Regarding this clone: No antigen is known for it. Base quality data are lacking; no much larger clone is found one base away.

This receptor was taken from a human patient who received an intestinal transplant, so some T cells may come from the graft donor. The sequence joins TRBV6-6 to TRBJ1-2; the best D guess is TRBD1, with 6 bases matching. Specimen: bone marrow, collected approximately 120 days after intestinal transplantation. CDR3 reads: CASSYSTGYGYTF. The DNA sequence follows: TGTGCCAGCAGTTACTCCACAGGGTATGGCTACACCTTC.